One and the same sample provided the 11 T cell receptor beta chains below, sequenced in a study of blood T cells in healthy people across ages. A second PCR, run for roughly 7 to 11 cycles, used a sample-barcoded 5' primer plus a J-beta primer mix. TCRdb analysed the 5' RACE reads with MiXCR anew, one entry per CDR3 protein. This sample has hundreds of thousands of distinct CDR3 sequences, with about a third found just once. The sequencing input was blood. These receptors were taken from a woman aged 80 or over in good health.

On this clonotype: A much larger clone differs by one base, so this may be a read error. This rearrangement joins TRBV4-1 to TRBJ1-2; D gene uncertain. CDR3 length equals 14 residues. Germline V gene lookup returns CDR1 MGHRA and CDR2 YSYEKL. The CDR3 sequence: CANSQGGRTYGYTF. The CDR3 DNA sequence: TGCGCCAACAGCCAAGGTGGACGGACCTATGGCTACACCTTC.

This clonotype was seen many times. The chain joins TRBV20-1 to TRBJ1-2; TRBD1 agrees at 9 bases. Trimming cost V 6 bases and J 4 bases; bases outside gene matches: 9. This CDR3 has 14 residues. Germline V gene data show CDR1 as DFQATT and CDR2 as SNEGSKA (reference sequence). CDR3 residues: CSANTGTGSYGYTF. The CDR3 bases are TGCAGTGCCAACACCGGGACAGGGAGCTATGGCTACACCTTC.

The sample holds a few counts of this clonotype. This rearrangement joins TRBV20-1 to TRBJ2-1; TRBD2 agrees at 8 bases. The CDR3 runs to 18 residues. Germline loops: CDR1 DFQATT, CDR2 SNEGSKA (reference sequence). With 5 bases clipped from V and 0 bases from J, the junction kept 15 bases outside the gene matches. The CDR3 sequence: CSAAATTGLAGSYNEQFF. DNA for the CDR3: TGCAGTGCTGCCGCAACGACCGGACTAGCCGGCTCCTACAATGAGCAGTTCTTC.

Of note for this clonotype: A much larger clone is a single base away; this may be a read error. The CDR3 DNA is TGTGCCAGCAGCCCTAGGCTAGCGGCGACCCAGTTCTTC. This codes for CASSPRLAATQFF. V usage is TRBV7-6 and J usage is TRBJ2-1; 7 nucleotides align to TRBD2. Germline V CDR1 and CDR2: SGHVS, FNYEAQ. The junction had 11 bases not matched to a gene; V was cut back by 5 bases and J by 13 bases. This CDR3 has 13 amino acids.

At least ten counts were recorded for this clonotype. The V and J genes are TRBV5-1 and TRBJ1-1, with 8 bases matching TRBD1. Germline CDR1 reads SGHRS; CDR2 reads YFSETQ. The CDR3 sequence is 15 residues long. The V and J ends lost 4 bases and 0 bases, in that order; junction bases with no gene match: 5. The CDR3 sequence is CASSPGQGMNTEAFF. Here the CDR3 DNA reads TGCGCCAGCAGCCCAGGACAGGGTATGAACACTGAAGCTTTCTTT.

A word on this clonotype: A much larger clone is a single base away; this may be a read error. For the CDR3, the DNA is TGTGCCAGCAGGCAAGACCCGGGACAGGGAGACTCTGGGGCCAACGTCCGGACTTTC. Translated: CASRQDPGQGDSGANVRTF. The chain employs TRBV9 and TRBJ2-6; 9 bases are shared with TRBD1. There are 19 residues in the CDR3. Germline V gives CDR1 SGDLS, CDR2 YYNGEE.

Only a few counts were recorded for this clonotype. V and J are TRBV12-5 and TRBJ2-7; perhaps TRBD2 as D (5 bases). CDR3 length: 12 residues. Trimming pared 8 bases from V and 2 bases from J, leaving 10 bases between. Germline assignment: CDR1 LGHNT and CDR2 FRNRAP. This chain's CDR3 is CASRGEAYEQYF. The CDR3 DNA is TGTGCTAGTCGGGGTGAGGCCTACGAGCAGTACTTC.

This clonotype was found many times. The gene calls are TRBV6-1 and TRBJ2-7, with a possible D match to TRBD1 (6 bases). The CDR3 runs to 17 residues. V lost 3 bases and J 0 bases, leaving 18 bases between the germline ends. Per the germline V gene, CDR1 is MNHNS and CDR2 is SASEGT. DNA of the CDR3: TGTGCCAGCAGTGACCCTAGGGGACACCGAAGCTCCTACGAGCAGTACTTC. Its protein product is CASSDPRGHRSSYEQYF.

This clonotype came up a few times. A much larger clone lies one base from this, so it may be a read error. V and J are TRBV20-1 and TRBJ2-3; D not certain. Germline assignment: CDR1 DFQATT and CDR2 SNEGSKA (reference sequence). This CDR3 spans 11 amino acids. The CDR3 DNA reads as TGCAGGGCTACGGAACGGGATACGCAGTATTTT. Amino acid sequence: CRATERDTQYF.

This clonotype was recorded many times. The chain joins TRBV6-1 to TRBJ2-2, with 7 bases that match TRBD1. The CDR3 totals 16 residues. V shed 7 bases, J shed 3 bases, and the junction held 11 bases outside the gene matches. Germline-derived CDR1 and CDR2 are MNHNS and SASEGT. The CDR3 DNA reads as TGTGCCAGCACCCTGAACGTACAGGGGTACACCGGGGAGCTGTTTTTT. The encoded protein is CASTLNVQGYTGELFF.

The rearrangement joins TRBV12-3 or TRBV12-4 to TRBJ2-1, with TRBD2 matching over 14 bases. The CDR3 is 16 residues long. The V gene end was trimmed by 6 bases and the J gene end by 9 bases; junction bases not matched to a gene: 10. CDR3 sequence reads: CASSTGLAGGIGEQFF. DNA of the CDR3: TGTGCCAGCAGCACCGGACTAGCGGGGGGTATCGGTGAGCAGTTCTTC.